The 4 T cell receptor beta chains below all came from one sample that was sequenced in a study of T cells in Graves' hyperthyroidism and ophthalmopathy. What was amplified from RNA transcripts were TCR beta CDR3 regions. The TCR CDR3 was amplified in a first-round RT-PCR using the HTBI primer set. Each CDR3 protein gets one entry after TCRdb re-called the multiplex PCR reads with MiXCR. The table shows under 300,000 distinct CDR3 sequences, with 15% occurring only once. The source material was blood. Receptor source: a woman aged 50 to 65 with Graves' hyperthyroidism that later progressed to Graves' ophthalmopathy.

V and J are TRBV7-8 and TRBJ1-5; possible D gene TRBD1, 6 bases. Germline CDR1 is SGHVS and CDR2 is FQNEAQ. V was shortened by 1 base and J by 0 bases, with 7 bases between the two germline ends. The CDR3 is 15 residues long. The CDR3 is CASSLGGPSNQPQHF. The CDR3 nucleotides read TGTGCCAGCAGCTTAGGGGGGCCTAGCAATCAGCCCCAGCATTTT.

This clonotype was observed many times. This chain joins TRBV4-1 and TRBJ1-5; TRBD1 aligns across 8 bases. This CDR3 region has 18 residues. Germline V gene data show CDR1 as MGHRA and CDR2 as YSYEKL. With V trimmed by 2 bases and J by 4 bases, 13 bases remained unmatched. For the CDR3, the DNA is TGCGCCAGCAGCCAAAGATTATGGGGCAGGGGGCAGAATCAGCCCCAGCATTTT. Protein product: CASSQRLWGRGQNQPQHF.

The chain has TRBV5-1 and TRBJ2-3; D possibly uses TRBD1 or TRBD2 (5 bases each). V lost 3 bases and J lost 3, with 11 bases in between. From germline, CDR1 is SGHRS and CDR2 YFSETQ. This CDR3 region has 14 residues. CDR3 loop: CASSSGDPTDTQYF. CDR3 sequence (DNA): TGCGCCAGCAGCTCTGGGGACCCTACAGATACGCAGTATTTT.

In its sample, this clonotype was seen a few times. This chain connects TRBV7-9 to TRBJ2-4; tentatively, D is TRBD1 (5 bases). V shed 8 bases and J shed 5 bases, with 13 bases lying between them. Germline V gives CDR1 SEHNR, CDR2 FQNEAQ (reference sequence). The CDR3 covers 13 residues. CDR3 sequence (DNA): TGTGCCAGCTGGAACTTAGGGGAAAACATTCAGTACTTC. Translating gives CASWNLGENIQYF.